This T cell receptor beta chain was observed in a study of T cell repertoires in cytomegalovirus infection. About the study: Matching HLA type and CMV infection were both indicated by public TCR beta signatures.

The trim removed 7 bases at V and 2 bases at J, leaving 9 bases unmatched. CDR3 length: 15 residues. Germline CDR1 reads MNHEY; CDR2 reads SVGEGT. TCRdb fed the reads into MiXCR, producing one record per CDR3 protein. The table includes fewer than 350,000 distinct CDR3 sequences, 17% detected once. Study observations and caveats: In two of eight donors, the top clonotype was HLA-C-restricted CMV-specific.

This clonotype has ten or more counts. Antigen specificity is unknown. The sample was PBMCs. This receptor was obtained from a human donor in good health (CMV status not recorded). Some clones in this sample may be carry-over from other donors' samples. The chain links TRBV6-2 or TRBV6-3 to TRBJ2-5; 8 bases are a match to TRBD2. The CDR3 DNA is TGTGCCAGCACCCGGGGGGGCCGAGGACAAGAGACCCAGTACTTC. As protein: CASTRGGRGQETQYF.